This TCR beta chain stems from a study of shared clonotypes between healthy human individuals (dated by TCRdb to the early 2020s). About the study as a whole: Two women and a few men aged 18 to 49 years were included in the cohort. For each donor, three plates each were used for CD4 naive and CD4 memory, two plates were used for CD8 naive, and one plate was used for CD8 memory. To estimate repertoire size and how much clonotypes are shared between individuals, the study performed deep sequencing of blood TCR repertoires from roughly five healthy adults. Different laboratories and diverse techniques were used to prepare libraries and sequence TCR repertoires, to increase sequencing depth and limit assay-specific biases. Leukapheresis yielded between about 0.9 and 10 billion PBMCs per donor.

The germline ends are 7 bases apart after V is trimmed by 3 bases and J by 2 bases. The germline V gene (reference sequence) provides CDR1 MNHEY and CDR2 SMNVEV. Including the terminal cysteine and phenylalanine, the CDR3 comprises 13 residues. The entry retains the CDR3 DNA only, 39 bases that are in frame from base 1. Using the deep immunoSEQ assay, multiplex PCR amplified TCR CDR3 regions from genomic DNA. For each cell subset, the extracted genomic DNA was distributed evenly across all wells of several immunoSEQ 96-well plates, and each plate served as one replicate. For sorted subsets, 200 to 250 ng of genomic DNA, equivalent to 25,000 to 35,000 T cell genomes, went into each replicate PCR. The purified libraries were quantified using a Qubit 3.0 fluorometer, sized with a Bioanalyzer 2100, and then quantified again using the KAPA Library Quantification kit. Every immunoSEQ 96-well plate was sequenced on a dedicated single-read 150-cycle Illumina NextSeq 550 flow cell. Under the source paper's analysis protocol: Because only junctional sequences without quality scores were contained in the immunoSEQ output, filtering matching that applied to full-length reads could not be performed. To assign V/J genes and CDR3, sequences were annotated against IMGT germline references using PyIR, a Python wrapper for IgBLAST v1.9. Reads with weak V/J assignments (E-value above 1e-6), missing CDR3, stop codons, out-of-frame junctions, or ambiguous translated residues were removed. V3J clonotypes were defined as sequences sharing an identical inferred V gene, J gene, and CDR3 amino acid sequence. Percentage overlap between repertoires was calculated by dividing the number of shared unique clonotypes by the size of the smaller repertoire. RTK rarefaction, the Chao1 estimator, and Recon v2.1 estimates of unobserved clonotypes were used to assess repertoire richness. Generation probabilities were computed with OLGA for all TCRbeta clonotypes obtained by the gDNA method from several donors. The immuneACCESS repertoire file appears here via TCRdb, limited to in-frame rearrangements. These files lack a portion of the clones; in checked studies, under half of the deficit traces to unresolved V genes, and the cause of the others is not known. From that table come the V and J calls and clone size; the DNA was used to work out D and trimming. For this sample there are fewer than 1 million clones; 96% appear just once. Less than 0.25% of the sample is in the top ten clones.

With regard to this clone: The clone's antigen remains unknown. No qualities accompany the bases; no much larger clone lies one base away. The same CDR3 arises from other DNA sequences in this sample as well.

CD8 naive samples were obtained by positive selection for CCR7 among CD45RO-negative cells, yielding a CD45RA+CCR7+ population from which TemRA cells were excluded. The donors were healthy, HIV-negative adults with no recently reported acute infections or vaccinations. Only Caucasian adults living in Nashville, Tennessee, USA were represented among the donors. Blood was collected by leukapheresis, and PBMCs were isolated by Ficoll-Histopaque density gradient centrifugation and then cryopreserved in liquid nitrogen vapor phase. Purity and quantity of every magnetically sorted T cell population were checked by analytical flow cytometry. Each sorted fraction had its genomic DNA isolated and then quantified by UV absorbance on a Nanodrop 2000c. Study-level results and caveats: Pairwise subsampling indicated that sequencing depth was expected to affect the degree of clonotype sharing among donors. About 5% of naive CD4, roughly 3.6% of naive CD8, around 2.3% of memory CD4, and over 0.35% of memory CD8 clonotypes were shared across several donors. The genetic and exposure-history diversity represented was limited by the small number of donors. Sampling was limited to blood, and TCR repertoires in tissue likely differ from TCR repertoires in blood. Even with the large sequencing depth, rarefaction of the sorted-subset datasets indicated that sequencing was incomplete. Naive subsets generally had larger estimated clonotype richness than memory subsets. Clonotypes shared by all four sorted-subset donors showed higher generation probabilities than non-shared clonotypes.

Sequenced input: naive CD8+ T cells sorted from blood. The cell subset or site label on this specimen signifies: CD45RA+CCR7+. The rearranged segments are TRBV27 and TRBJ1-1, and TRBD1 may be the D gene, going by 5 matching bases. This receptor was identified in a young man in good health. Here is the DNA: TGTGCCAGCAGTTTGGGGGGAAACACTGAAGCTTTCTTT. The encoded protein is CASSLGGNTEAFF.